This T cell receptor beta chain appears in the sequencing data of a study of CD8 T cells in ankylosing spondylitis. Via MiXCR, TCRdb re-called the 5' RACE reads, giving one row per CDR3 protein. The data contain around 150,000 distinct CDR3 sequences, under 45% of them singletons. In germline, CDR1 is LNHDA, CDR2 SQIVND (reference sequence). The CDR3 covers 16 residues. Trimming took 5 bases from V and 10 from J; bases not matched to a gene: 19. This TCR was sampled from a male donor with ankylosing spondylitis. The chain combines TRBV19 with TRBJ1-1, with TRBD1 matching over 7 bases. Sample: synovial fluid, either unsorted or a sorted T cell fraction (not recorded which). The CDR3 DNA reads TGTGCCAGTAGTGAATGGGGTCGACAGGGATCCAGCGGAGCTTTCTTT. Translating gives CASSEWGRQGSSGAFF.